Sequencing of this TCR beta chain was carried out in a study of beta chain features in type 1 diabetes. About the research overall: Cell yields, gender and age were comparable in patients and healthy donors.

Germline lookup yields CDR1 ENHRY and CDR2 SYGVKD. The CDR3 is made up of 14 amino acids. V lost 6 bases and J lost 5; bases outside the gene matches: 6. The entirety of the isolated RNA underwent reverse transcription, so expressed TCRB transcripts were sequenced. Naive, central memory and regulatory T cell samples came to a mean of approximately 3.57 million reads. Profiling relied on immunoSEQ multiplex PCR, and the TCRdb table lists in-frame clones only, not all of them. The top ten clones hold less than 0.5% of a sample with about 340,000 clones, roughly 8% of them seen once. Worth noting for this clone: Its target is not known.

Sorting produced populations that all topped 95% purity. Study-wide points: All four CD4+ subsets from Type 1 diabetes patients carried moderately but significantly shorter TCRB CDR3s.

The J gene is TRBJ2-7, the V gene TRBV10-3, with TRBD2 identical over 11 bases. The material sequenced was central memory CD4+ T cells from blood. This clonotype was sampled from a woman aged 18-35 years in good health. The CDR3, as DNA: TGTGCCATCAGGACGGGGACTAGCGGCCACGAGCAGTACTTC. As protein: CAIRTGTSGHEQYF.